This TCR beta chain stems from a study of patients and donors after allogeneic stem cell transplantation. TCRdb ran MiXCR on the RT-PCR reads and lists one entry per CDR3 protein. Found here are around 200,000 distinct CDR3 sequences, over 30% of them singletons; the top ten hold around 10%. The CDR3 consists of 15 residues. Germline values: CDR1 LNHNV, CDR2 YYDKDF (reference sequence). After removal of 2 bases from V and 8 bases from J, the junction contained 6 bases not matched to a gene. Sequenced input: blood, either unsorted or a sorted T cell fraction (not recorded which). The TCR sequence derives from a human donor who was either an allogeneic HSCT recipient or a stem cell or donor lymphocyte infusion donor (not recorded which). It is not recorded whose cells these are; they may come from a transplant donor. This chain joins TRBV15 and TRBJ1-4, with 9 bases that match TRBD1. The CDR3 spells CATSRTWDREEKLFF. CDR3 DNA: TGTGCCACCAGCAGAACCTGGGACAGGGAAGAAAAACTGTTTTTT.